A single sample is the source of the 12 T cell receptor beta chains below, sequenced in a study of Tregs in tolerant kidney transplant recipients. Antigens for these TCRs are unknown. TCRdb's copy holds only in-frame clones and misses some; the assay was immunoSEQ multiplex PCR. The repertoire holds under 14,000 clones, with about 90% as singletons. The sample consisted of Tregs from blood cultured with allogeneic cells, taken before the transplant. These receptors were taken from a human patient who received a combined kidney and bone marrow transplant.

The chain employs TRBV25-1 and TRBJ2-7; a possible D gene is TRBD2 (6 bases). The germline CDR1 and CDR2 sequences are MGHDK and SYGVNS. Between the trimmed V and J ends, which lost 6 bases and 6 bases, there was a span of 12 bases. This CDR3 comprises 12 residues. The CDR3 DNA reads TGTGCCAGCAGCGGGAGACCCCTCGAGCAGTACTTC. Translated, it gives CASSGRPLEQYF.

This clone was seen once. The rearrangement links TRBV7-2 to TRBJ1-2; D possibly corresponds to TRBD1 (6 bases). CDR1 and CDR2 (germline): SGHTA, FQGNSA. Trimming removed 3 bases from V and 4 bases from J, with 12 bases in between. This CDR3 has 14 amino acids. CDR3 loop: CASSFTGTGYGYTF. In DNA form, the CDR3 reads TGTGCCAGCAGCTTTACAGGGACGGGCTATGGCTACACCTTC.

The chain is built from TRBV18 and TRBJ1-6; weak D call: TRBD1 (5 bases). Trimming shortened V by 5 bases and J by 3 bases, and 20 bases separated the two germline ends. This CDR3 comprises 18 residues. CDR1 and CDR2 from the germline V gene are KGHSH and LQKENI. CDR3 in amino acids: CASSGAIEGSNYNSPLHF. The CDR3 bases are TGTGCCAGCTCAGGGGCCATAGAAGGTTCTAACTATAATTCACCCCTCCACTTT. The entire variable domain, with the rest obtained from reference TRBV18 and TRBJ1-6, is as follows: NAGVMQNPRHLVRRRGQEARLRCSPMKGHSHVYWYRQLPEEGLKFMVYLQKENIIDESGMPKERFSAEFPKEGPSILRIQQVVRGDSAAYFCASSGAIEGSNYNSPLHFGNGTRLTVT.

The chain carries TRBV4-2 and TRBJ2-1; D is ambiguous. This CDR3 has 13 amino acids. Trimming left V 6 bases short and J 7 bases short, with 13 bases between. The V gene's germline CDR1 is LGHNA and CDR2 YNFKEQ. The CDR3 region is CASRVEHKNEQFF. CDR3 nucleotides: TGTGCCAGCAGAGTGGAACACAAGAATGAGCAGTTCTTC.

V is TRBV27 and J is TRBJ1-2; 9 nucleotides match TRBD1. The CDR3 extends over 13 amino acids. CDR1 is MNHEY, CDR2 SMNVEV, per germline (reference sequence). V was pared by 5 bases and J by 5 bases, with 3 bases of the junction left unmatched. The CDR3 nucleotides are TGTGCCAGCAGTCCTGACAGGGGGTATGGCTACACCTTC. Translating gives CASSPDRGYGYTF.

V is TRBV4-3 and J is TRBJ1-2; the match to TRBD1 covers 7 bases. J gave up 8 bases and V 4 bases, and 16 bases lay outside the gene matches. Germline CDR1 LGHNA, CDR2 YSLEER. The CDR3 length is 16 residues. For the CDR3, the DNA is TGCGCCAGCAGCCCAGGGGGTGTTCGGGGAAGGGAAGGCTACACCTTC. Protein sequence: CASSPGGVRGREGYTF.

The chain recombines TRBV7-9 with TRBJ2-1; D tentatively fits TRBD1 or TRBD2 (6 bases each). This CDR3 is 15 amino acids long. Trimming left V 5 bases short and J 3 bases short, with 14 bases between. Germline loops: CDR1 SEHNR, CDR2 FQNEAQ (reference sequence). The CDR3 sequence is CASSTRGGFYNEQFF. The CDR3 DNA reads TGTGCCAGCAGCACCAGGGGAGGATTCTACAATGAGCAGTTCTTC.

The rearrangement joins TRBV5-1 to TRBJ1-3; possible D gene TRBD1, 6 bases. The V and J ends lost 4 bases and 1 base respectively, with 12 bases between them. Germline V gene data show CDR1 as SGHRS and CDR2 as YFSETQ. This CDR3 spans 15 amino acids. The CDR3 sequence: CASSPTGQSGNTIYF. Written as DNA, the CDR3 is TGCGCCAGCAGCCCGACGGGACAATCTGGAAACACCATATATTTT.

This clone appeared once. The chain couples TRBV19 to TRBJ1-2; no firm D call. Germline CDR1 and CDR2: LNHDA and SQIVND (reference sequence). The CDR3 is made up of 13 amino acids. Trimming removed 7 bases from V and 5 bases from J, with 14 bases in between. The CDR3 coding sequence is TGTGCCAGTATCCCCACTGGCAGTTATGGCTACACCTTC. Its protein product is CASIPTGSYGYTF. Full variable domain (remainder filled in from reference TRBV19 and TRBJ1-2): DGGITQSPKYLFRKEGQNVTLSCEQNLNHDAMYWYRQDPGQGLRLIYYSQIVNDFQKGDIAEGYSVSREKKESFPLTVTSAQKNPTAFYLCASIPTGSYGYTFGSGTRLTVV.

This chain uses TRBV7-2 with TRBJ2-1; 14 nucleotides agree with TRBD2. This CDR3 has 16 residues. J was trimmed by 12 bases and V by 5 bases; bases with no gene match: 12. Germline CDR1 and CDR2: SGHTA and FQGNSA. In DNA form, the CDR3 reads TGTGCCAGCAGCACAACCGGGACTAGCGGGAGTTTAGGGCAGTTCTTC. Encoded protein: CASSTTGTSGSLGQFF. Filled out from reference TRBV7-2 and TRBJ2-1, the complete variable domain reads GAGVSQSPSNKVTEKGKDVELRCDPISGHTALYWYRQSLGQGLEFLIYFQGNSAPDKSGLPSDRFSAERTGGSVSTLTIQRTQQEDSAVYLCASSTTGTSGSLGQFFGPGTRLTVL.

This chain joins TRBV5-4 and TRBJ1-1, with TRBD1 identical over 10 bases. V was clipped by 3 bases and J by 4 bases; unmatched bases: 3. The germline CDR1 and CDR2 sequences are SGHNT and YYREEE (reference sequence). The CDR3 is made up of 14 amino acids. CDR3 sequence reads: CASSSDRGLTEAFF. CDR3 DNA: TGTGCCAGCAGCTCCGACAGGGGGCTCACTGAAGCTTTCTTT.

The CDR3 loop reads CASRLYRGITGELFF. The CDR3 DNA reads TGTGCCAGCAGACTGTACAGGGGCATCACCGGGGAGCTGTTTTTT. The gene calls are TRBV7-2 and TRBJ2-2, with 7 nucleotides matching TRBD1. The CDR3 covers 15 residues. V shed 6 bases and J 4 bases; nucleotides not matched to a gene: 8. Looked up from germline, CDR1 is SGHTA and CDR2 is FQGNSA.